This is a list of T cell receptor beta chains from one sample in a study of T cell responses to AZD1222 COVID-19 vaccine. TCRdb's table, derived via immunoSEQ multiplex PCR, lists solely in-frame clones and lacks some. The sample lists 150,000 to 200,000 clones, about 90% seen once, with less than 6.5% in the top ten. Specimen: peripheral blood, collected 28 days after the second AZD1222 dose. The receptors were sampled from an adult who received the AZD1222 COVID-19 vaccine. Both conserved end residues are trimmed from each CDR3. The D gene is left open where the match is weak. Size values are once, few and many counts, or a class for expanded clones, and some rows have none.

V gene	clone size	D gene	J gene	CDR3 protein
TRBV5-5	-	-	TRBJ2-4	ASSLNSDKNIQY
TRBV18	-	TRBD1	TRBJ1-2	ASSPGQGASGNYGYT
TRBV7-9	-	-	TRBJ1-4	ASSFGRRENEKLF
TRBV30	-	TRBD1	TRBJ1-5	AWSRIRDRGHQPQH
TRBV7-3	-	TRBD1	TRBJ1-2	ASSPSPGTGGNGYT
TRBV4-2	few	-	TRBJ2-7	ASSQDVGGGLSYEQY
TRBV2	-	TRBD2	TRBJ2-7	ASLHRGVSYEQY
TRBV19	-	-	TRBJ1-2	ASTRATNYGYT
TRBV4-2	-	-	TRBJ2-7	ASSQAVLIGSTSYEQY
TRBV10-3	-	-	TRBJ1-2	AITQGPRGYT
TRBV14	-	TRBD1	TRBJ2-7	ASSQARGPYEQY
TRBV5-5	-	-	TRBJ1-2	ASSFGRLNYGYT
TRBV12-3/TRBV12-4	-	-	TRBJ1-3	ASSLWTGNTIY
TRBV19	few	-	TRBJ1-2	ASSGTPVNYGYT
TRBV27	once	-	TRBJ2-2	ASSLGAGVTGELF
TRBV18	-	TRBD1	TRBJ2-3	AGETGGTDTQY
TRBV6-5	-	-	TRBJ2-2	ASSYSGGYTGELF
TRBV6-6	-	TRBD1	TRBJ1-5	ASSTTGVHNQPQH
TRBV10-1	-	TRBD1	TRBJ1-6	ASSDPGQGASSPLH
TRBV5-1	-	-	TRBJ1-6	ASSFEGSYNSPLH
TRBV29-1	once	-	TRBJ1-2	SVDQANYGYT
TRBV5-6	-	-	TRBJ2-7	ASSLALGPYEQY
TRBV9	-	-	TRBJ1-6	ASSVAERGSPLH
TRBV4-1	-	TRBD1	TRBJ1-3	ASSPFEQGYGNTIY
TRBV19	-	TRBD1	TRBJ1-6	ASSTLQGLDSPLH
TRBV5-8	-	TRBD1	TRBJ2-7	ASSTRTGGYEQY
TRBV28	-	-	TRBJ1-2	ASSQQGSRYT
TRBV3-1/TRBV3-2	-	-	TRBJ1-3	ASSQVIGGSGNTIY
TRBV7-2	-	-	TRBJ1-5	ASSLVDGPNQPQH
TRBV7-9	-	-	TRBJ2-6	ASRRDRYESGANVLT
TRBV5-5	-	-	TRBJ1-3	ASSLTGGNTIY
TRBV27	-	-	TRBJ2-1	ASSLGLRFNEQF
TRBV2	-	-	TRBJ1-5	ASSTEYSNQPQH
TRBV19	-	TRBD1	TRBJ1-5	ASSMKGQQH
TRBV18	-	-	TRBJ1-2	ASSPPNDGYT
TRBV3-1/TRBV3-2	-	TRBD2	TRBJ2-1	ASSPLTSPGGQF
TRBV6-1	-	-	TRBJ2-5	ASSEAGVRGQETQY
TRBV30	-	-	TRBJ1-5	AWTPGTANNQPQH
TRBV5-5	-	-	TRBJ2-5	ASSFLTGRGTQY
TRBV25-1	-	-	TRBJ1-6	ASSKTSSSYNSPLH
TRBV4-2	-	TRBD2	TRBJ2-7	ASSPRQGGRMKGAYEQY
TRBV5-5	-	-	TRBJ2-7	ASSFRRDVLYEQY